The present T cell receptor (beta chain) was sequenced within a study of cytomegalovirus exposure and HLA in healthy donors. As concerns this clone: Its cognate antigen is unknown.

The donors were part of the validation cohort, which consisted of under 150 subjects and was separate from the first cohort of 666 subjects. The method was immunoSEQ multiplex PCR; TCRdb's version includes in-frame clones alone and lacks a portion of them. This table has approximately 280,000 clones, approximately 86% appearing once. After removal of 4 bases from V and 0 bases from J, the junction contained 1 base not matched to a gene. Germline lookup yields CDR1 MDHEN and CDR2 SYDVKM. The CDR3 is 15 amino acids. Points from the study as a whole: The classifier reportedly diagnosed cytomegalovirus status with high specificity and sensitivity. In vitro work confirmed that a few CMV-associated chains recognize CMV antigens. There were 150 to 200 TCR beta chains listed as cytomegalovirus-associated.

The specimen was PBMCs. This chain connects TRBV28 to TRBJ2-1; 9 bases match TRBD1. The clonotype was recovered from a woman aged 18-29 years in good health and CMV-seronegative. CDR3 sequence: CASSSGQGSYNEQFF. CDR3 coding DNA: TGTGCCAGCAGTTCGGGACAGGGCTCCTACAATGAGCAGTTCTTC. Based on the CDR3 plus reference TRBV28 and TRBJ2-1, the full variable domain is DVKVTQSSRYLVKRTGEKVFLECVQDMDHENMFWYRQDPGLGLRLIYFSYDVKMKEKGDIPEGYSVSREKKERFSLILESASTNQTSMYLCASSSGQGSYNEQFFGPGTRLTVL.